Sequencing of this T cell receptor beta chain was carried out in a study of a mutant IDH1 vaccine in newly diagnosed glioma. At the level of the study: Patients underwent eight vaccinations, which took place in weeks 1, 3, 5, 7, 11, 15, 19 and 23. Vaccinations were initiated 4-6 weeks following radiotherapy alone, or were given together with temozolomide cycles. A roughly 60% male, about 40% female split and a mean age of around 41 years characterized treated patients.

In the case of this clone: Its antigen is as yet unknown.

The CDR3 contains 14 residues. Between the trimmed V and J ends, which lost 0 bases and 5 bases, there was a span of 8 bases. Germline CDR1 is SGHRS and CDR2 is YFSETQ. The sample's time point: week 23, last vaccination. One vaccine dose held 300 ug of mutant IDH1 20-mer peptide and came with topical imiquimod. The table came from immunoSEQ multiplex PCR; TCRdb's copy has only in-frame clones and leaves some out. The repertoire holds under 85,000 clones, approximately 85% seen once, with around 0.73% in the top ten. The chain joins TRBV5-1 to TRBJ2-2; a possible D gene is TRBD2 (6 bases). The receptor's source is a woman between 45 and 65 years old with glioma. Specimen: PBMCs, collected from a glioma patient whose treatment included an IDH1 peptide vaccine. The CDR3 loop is CASSLVGGTGELFF. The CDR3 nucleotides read TGCGCCAGCAGCTTGGTGGGGGGTACCGGGGAGCTGTTTTTT. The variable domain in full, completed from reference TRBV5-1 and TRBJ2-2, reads KAGVTQTPRYLIKTRGQQVTLSCSPISGHRSVSWYQQTPGQGLQFLFEYFSETQRNKGNFPGRFSGRQFSNSRSEMNVSTLELGDSALYLCASSLVGGTGELFFGEGSRLTVL.